The 17 T cell receptor beta chains presented below share a single source sample, sequenced in a study of Ad26.COV2.S vaccination and SARS-CoV-2 variants. Treatment: roughly 20 received Ad26.COV2.S at low or high dose, single or two shots; 5 received placebo; per-sample allocation not given. Day 63 following the first vaccine or placebo injection was when the samples were taken. Assay used: immunoSEQ multiplex PCR; TCRdb lists only in-frame clones, some missing. The sample contains 350,000 to 400,000 clones, about nine tenths of which appear only once. The sequencing used peripheral blood, collected in a trial of Ad26.COV2.S vaccine versus placebo. These receptors were taken from a person between 18 and 60 years old who received the Ad26.COV2.S COVID-19 vaccine or a placebo.

The J gene is TRBJ2-1, the V gene TRBV6-5; possibly TRBD2 for D (5 bases). CDR1 is MNHEY, CDR2 SVGAGI, per germline. The CDR3 covers 15 residues. The germline V and J ends were trimmed by 6 bases and 1 base, with 13 bases remaining between them. CDR3 sequence: CASRRTRTSYNEQFF. The CDR3 region has the DNA TGTGCCAGCAGACGTACTAGGACGTCCTACAATGAGCAGTTCTTC.

J is TRBJ1-2 and V is TRBV29-1, with no clear D. The CDR3 sequence is 11 residues long. V gave up 0 bases and J gave up 8 bases, with 7 bases separating them. CDR1 and CDR2 (germline): SQVTM, ANQGSEA. The CDR3 coding sequence is TGCAGCGTTGAAGATCGCGGGGGCTACACCTTC. This codes for CSVEDRGGYTF.

The chain employs TRBV5-1 and TRBJ2-7; unclear D gene. V was clipped by 1 base and J by 3 bases, with 11 bases between them. CDR3 length equals 14 residues. Germline V gene lookup returns CDR1 SGHRS and CDR2 YFSETQ. The CDR3 DNA sequence: TGCGCCAGCAGCTTGAGGACGGGTAACTACGAGCAGTACTTC. It translates to CASSLRTGNYEQYF. The entire variable domain, with the rest obtained from reference TRBV5-1 and TRBJ2-7, is as follows: KAGVTQTPRYLIKTRGQQVTLSCSPISGHRSVSWYQQTPGQGLQFLFEYFSETQRNKGNFPGRFSGRQFSNSRSEMNVSTLELGDSALYLCASSLRTGNYEQYFGPGTRLTVT.

The chain carries TRBV29-1 and TRBJ2-2; possible D gene TRBD1, 6 bases. Germline assignment: CDR1 SQVTM and CDR2 ANQGSEA. V dropped 6 bases and J dropped 0 bases, with 11 bases sitting between them. The CDR3 runs to 14 residues. The CDR3 here is CSVRQVANTGELFF. In DNA, the CDR3 is TGCAGCGTAAGACAGGTCGCGAACACCGGGGAGCTGTTTTTT.

In its sample, this clone was seen once. At the DNA level, this CDR3 is encoded by other sequences in the same sample as well. The J gene is TRBJ2-7, the V gene TRBV19; D uncertain. V dropped 3 bases and J dropped 4 bases, with 7 bases sitting between them. The CDR3 loop spans 12 amino acids. The V gene's germline CDR1 is LNHDA and CDR2 SQIVND (reference sequence). For the CDR3, the DNA is TGTGCCAGTAGTATTAACGGGTACGAGCAGTACTTC. It yields the protein CASSINGYEQYF. The variable domain in full, with the rest retrieved from reference TRBV19 and TRBJ2-7, is DGGITQSPKYLFRKEGQNVTLSCEQNLNHDAMYWYRQDPGQGLRLIYYSQIVNDFQKGDIAEGYSVSREKKESFPLTVTSAQKNPTAFYLCASSINGYEQYFGPGTRLTVT.

J is TRBJ1-2 and V is TRBV29-1, with D perhaps TRBD1 (6 bases). Trimming left V 0 bases short and J 4 bases short, with 15 bases between. CDR3 size: 15 residues. Germline V CDR1 and CDR2: SQVTM, ANQGSEA. The CDR3 DNA is TGCAGCGTTGAAGATATGAGGACAGCTTTCTATGGCTACACCTTC. Translated, it gives CSVEDMRTAFYGYTF.

This clone turned up a few times. This sequence joins TRBV5-1 and TRBJ2-7, with D perhaps TRBD1 (6 bases). CDR1 SGHRS and CDR2 YFSETQ come from the germline V gene. The CDR3 is 12 amino acids. V lost 4 bases and J 2 bases, leaving 7 bases between the germline ends. CDR3 nucleotide sequence: TGCGCCAGCAGCAGGACAGCCTACGAGCAGTACTTC. This gives the protein CASSRTAYEQYF.

This chain joins TRBV19 and TRBJ2-3; 10 bases agree with TRBD2. V lost 6 bases to trimming and J lost 0 bases; unmatched junction nucleotides: 6. Germline assignment: CDR1 LNHDA and CDR2 SQIVND (reference sequence). The CDR3 has 16 residues. CDR3: CASSPTSGASTDTQYF. In DNA, the CDR3 is TGTGCCAGTAGCCCCACTAGCGGGGCTAGCACAGATACGCAGTATTTT.

This clone has just one count. This chain joins TRBV7-3 and TRBJ2-1, with 13 bases fitting TRBD2. CDR1 SGHTA and CDR2 FQGTGA come from the germline V gene. The CDR3 runs 17 residues. V gave up 5 bases and J gave up 7 bases; unmatched junction bases: 11. The CDR3 loop reads CASSPSPSTSGRNEQFF. For the CDR3, the DNA is TGTGCCAGCAGCCCAAGCCCTTCGACTAGCGGGAGGAATGAGCAGTTCTTC.

The genes are TRBV28 and TRBJ1-1, with unresolved D. This CDR3 is 11 amino acids long. CDR1 MDHEN and CDR2 SYDVKM come from the germline V gene. Trimming pared 5 bases from V and 7 bases from J, leaving 8 bases between. The CDR3 nucleotides are TGTGCCAGCAGTCCCCAGGATGAAGCTTTCTTT. Residues: CASSPQDEAFF.

This clone appeared a few times. The CDR3: CASTRAGEVGEQFF. Here the CDR3 DNA reads TGCGCCAGCACGAGGGCGGGAGAGGTGGGTGAGCAGTTCTTC. The chain uses TRBV5-1 and TRBJ2-1; 7 nucleotides match TRBD2. Germline V gene data show CDR1 as SGHRS and CDR2 as YFSETQ. Trimming cost V 6 bases and J 9 bases; bases outside gene matches: 12. The CDR3 loop spans 14 amino acids.

The chain has TRBV2 and TRBJ1-2; D perhaps matches TRBD1 (5 bases). Germline CDR1 SNHLY, CDR2 FYNNEI. V was shortened by 4 bases and J by 6 bases, with 12 bases between the two germline ends. This CDR3 has 13 amino acids. The DNA for the CDR3 is TGTGCCAGCAGTGCTCAGGGTTATCATGGCTACACCTTC. It encodes CASSAQGYHGYTF.

This chain uses TRBV28 with TRBJ1-3; D may be TRBD1 (5 bases). This CDR3 contains 15 residues. CDR1 and CDR2 (germline): MDHEN, SYDVKM. The V end was cut by 5 bases, the J end by 0 bases, with 11 bases between. CDR3 sequence (DNA): TGTGCCAGCAGTCGTTTGGGGACCTCTGGAAACACCATATATTTT. Encoded protein: CASSRLGTSGNTIYF.

The genes are TRBV10-1 and TRBJ2-7, with 10 bases that match TRBD1. CDR3 length: 15 residues. V trimming: 2 bases; J trimming: 2 bases; junction bases outside the gene matches: 3. The germline CDR1 and CDR2 sequences are WNHNN and SYGVQD (reference sequence). In DNA, the CDR3 is TGCGCCAGCAGTGAGAGGACAGGGGGTCCCTACGAGCAGTACTTC. This encodes CASSERTGGPYEQYF.

The genes are TRBV7-3 and TRBJ1-1; D possibly corresponds to TRBD1 (5 bases). CDR3 length equals 13 residues. Trimming stripped 5 bases from V and 3 bases from J, with 10 bases between. Germline CDR1 SGHTA, CDR2 FQGTGA. The CDR3: CASSPRGDTEAFF. CDR3 DNA: TGTGCCAGCAGCCCTCGAGGGGACACTGAAGCTTTCTTT.

The V gene is TRBV5-1, the J gene TRBJ2-2; D ambiguous. The germline V gene encodes CDR1 SGHRS and CDR2 YFSETQ. The ends were cut back, 3 bases at V and 7 bases at J, with 19 bases in the middle. This CDR3 region has 16 residues. CDR3 residues: CASSSRRRGIIGELFF. CDR3 coding DNA: TGCGCCAGCAGCTCGCGTCGGCGCGGCATAATCGGGGAGCTGTTTTTT.

J is TRBJ2-7 and V is TRBV5-4; 7 bases match TRBD2. V was pared by 1 base and J by 2 bases, with 0 bases of the junction left unmatched. This CDR3 region has 13 residues. Per the germline V gene, CDR1 is SGHNT and CDR2 is YYREEE (reference sequence). The CDR3 DNA sequence: TGTGCCAGCAGCTTGAGCGGGACCTACGAGCAGTACTTC. Residues: CASSLSGTYEQYF.